The present entry profiles one TCR beta chain with its context. What it binds is unknown. The junction had 4 bases not matched to a gene; V was cut back by 0 bases and J by 2 bases. Per the germline V gene, CDR1 is SGHKS and CDR2 is YYEKEE (reference sequence). The CDR3 consists of 16 residues. Sequencing used immunoSEQ multiplex PCR; TCRdb keeps in-frame clones, though not all of them. Of more than 75,000 clones listed, approximately 86% are singletons. This sample was included in a study of radiotherapy plus CTLA-4 blockade in lung cancer. The wider study: Objective responses were documented in about 18% of patients, with disease control in about 31%. Study outcomes and limitations: With interferon-beta, early dynamics of blood T cell clones were reported to best predict response.

This sequence joins TRBV5-5 and TRBJ2-2; 7 nucleotides line up with TRBD1. The sample was peripheral blood, taken from a patient treated with radiotherapy plus ipilimumab. The receptor's source is a human donor with non-small cell lung cancer who had stable disease on radiotherapy plus ipilimumab. CDR3 protein: CASSLVDRRNTGELFF. CDR3 nucleotide sequence: TGTGCCAGCAGCTTGGTGGACAGGAGAAACACCGGGGAGCTGTTTTTT. Filled out from reference TRBV5-5 and TRBJ2-2, the complete variable domain reads DAGVTQSPTHLIKTRGQQVTLRCSPISGHKSVSWYQQVLGQGPQFIFQYYEKEERGRGNFPDRFSARQFPNYSSELNVNALLLGDSALYLCASSLVDRRNTGELFFGEGSRLTVL.